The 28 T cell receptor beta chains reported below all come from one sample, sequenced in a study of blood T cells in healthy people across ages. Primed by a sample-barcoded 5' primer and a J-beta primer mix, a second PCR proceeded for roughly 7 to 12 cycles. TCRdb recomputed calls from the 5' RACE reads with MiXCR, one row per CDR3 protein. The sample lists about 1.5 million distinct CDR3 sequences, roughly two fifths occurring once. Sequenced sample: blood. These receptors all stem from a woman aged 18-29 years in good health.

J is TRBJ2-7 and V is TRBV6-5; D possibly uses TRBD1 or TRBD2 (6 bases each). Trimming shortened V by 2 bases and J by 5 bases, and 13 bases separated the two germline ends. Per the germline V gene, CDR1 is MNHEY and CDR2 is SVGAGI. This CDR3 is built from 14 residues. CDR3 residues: CASSYVGGLHEQYF. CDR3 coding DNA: TGTGCCAGCAGTTACGTTGGGGGGCTCCACGAGCAGTACTTC.

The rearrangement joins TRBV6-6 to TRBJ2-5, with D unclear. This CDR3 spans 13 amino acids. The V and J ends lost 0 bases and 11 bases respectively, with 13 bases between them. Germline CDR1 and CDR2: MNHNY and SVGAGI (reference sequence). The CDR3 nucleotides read TGTGCCAGCAGTTACTCGGCAGGCGAAGAGCAGTACTTC. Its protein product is CASSYSAGEEQYF.

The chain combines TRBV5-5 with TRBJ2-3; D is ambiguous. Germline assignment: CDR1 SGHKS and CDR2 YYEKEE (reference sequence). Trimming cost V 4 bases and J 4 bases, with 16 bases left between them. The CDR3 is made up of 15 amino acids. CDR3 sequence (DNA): TGTGCCAGCAGCCCAACCCGGGTAGCTGCAGATACGCAGTATTTT. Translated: CASSPTRVAADTQYF.

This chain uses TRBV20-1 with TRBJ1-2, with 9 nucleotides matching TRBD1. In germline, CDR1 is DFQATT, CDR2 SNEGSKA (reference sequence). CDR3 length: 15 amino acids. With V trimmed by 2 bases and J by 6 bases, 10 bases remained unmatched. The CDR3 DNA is TGCAGTGCTAGAAATTCCGGGACAGGGAATCATGGCTACACCTTC. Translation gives CSARNSGTGNHGYTF.

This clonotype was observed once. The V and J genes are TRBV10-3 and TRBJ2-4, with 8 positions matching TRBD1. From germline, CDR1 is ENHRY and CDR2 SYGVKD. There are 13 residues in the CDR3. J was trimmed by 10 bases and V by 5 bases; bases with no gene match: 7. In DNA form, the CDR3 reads TGTGCCATCAGTTCCCAGGGGGCAAGAATTCAGTACTTC. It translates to CAISSQGARIQYF.

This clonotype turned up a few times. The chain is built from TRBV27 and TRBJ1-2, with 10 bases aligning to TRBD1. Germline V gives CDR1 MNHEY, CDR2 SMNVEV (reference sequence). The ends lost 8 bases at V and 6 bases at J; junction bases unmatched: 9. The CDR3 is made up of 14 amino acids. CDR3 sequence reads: CASFNLGQGDGYTF. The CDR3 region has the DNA TGTGCCAGCTTCAATCTCGGACAGGGGGATGGCTACACCTTC.

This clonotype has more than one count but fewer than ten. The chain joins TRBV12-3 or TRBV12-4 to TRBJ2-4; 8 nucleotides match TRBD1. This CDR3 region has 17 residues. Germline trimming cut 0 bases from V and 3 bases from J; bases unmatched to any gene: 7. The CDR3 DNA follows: TGTGCCAGCAGTTTAGCGGGCAGGGGGCAAAGCAAAAACATTCAGTACTTC. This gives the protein CASSLAGRGQSKNIQYF.

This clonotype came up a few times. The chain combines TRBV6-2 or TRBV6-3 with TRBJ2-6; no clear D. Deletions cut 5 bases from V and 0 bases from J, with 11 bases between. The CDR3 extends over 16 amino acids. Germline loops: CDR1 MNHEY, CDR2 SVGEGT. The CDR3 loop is CASSIQRASGANVLTF. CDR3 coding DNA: TGTGCCAGCAGTATACAACGGGCCTCTGGGGCCAACGTCCTGACTTTC.

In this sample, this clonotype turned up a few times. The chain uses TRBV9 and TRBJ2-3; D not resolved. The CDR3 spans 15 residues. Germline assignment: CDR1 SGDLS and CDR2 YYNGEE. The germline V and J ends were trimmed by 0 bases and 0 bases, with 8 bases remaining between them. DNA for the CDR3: TGTGCCAGCAGCGTAGGAGATCCTAGCACAGATACGCAGTATTTT. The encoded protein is CASSVGDPSTDTQYF.

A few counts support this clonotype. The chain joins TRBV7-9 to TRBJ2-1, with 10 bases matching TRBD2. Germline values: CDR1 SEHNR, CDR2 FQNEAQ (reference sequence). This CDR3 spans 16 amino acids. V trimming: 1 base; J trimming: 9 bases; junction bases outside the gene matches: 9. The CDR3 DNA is TGTGCCAGCAGCTTAGGGCCTAGCGGGGGTGTGAGTGAGCAGTTCTTC. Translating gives CASSLGPSGGVSEQFF.

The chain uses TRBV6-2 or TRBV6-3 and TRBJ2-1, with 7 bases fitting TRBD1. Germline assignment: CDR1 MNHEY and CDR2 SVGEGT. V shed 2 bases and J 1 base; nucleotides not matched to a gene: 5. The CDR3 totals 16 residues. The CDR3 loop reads CASSYRLRGSYNEQFF. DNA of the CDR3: TGTGCCAGCAGTTACAGACTCAGGGGGTCCTACAATGAGCAGTTCTTC.

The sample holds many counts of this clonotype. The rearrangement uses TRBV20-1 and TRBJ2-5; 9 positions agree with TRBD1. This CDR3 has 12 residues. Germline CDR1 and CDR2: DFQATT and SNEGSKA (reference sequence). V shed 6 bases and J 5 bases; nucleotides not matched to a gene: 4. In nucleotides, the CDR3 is TGCAGTGCAAGACAGGGGGTGGAGACCCAGTACTTC. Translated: CSARQGVETQYF.

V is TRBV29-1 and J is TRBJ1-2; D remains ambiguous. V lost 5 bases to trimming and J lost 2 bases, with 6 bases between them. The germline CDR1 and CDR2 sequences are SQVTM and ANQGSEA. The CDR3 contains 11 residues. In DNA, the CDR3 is TGCAGCGTTACCTCCAACTATGGCTACACCTTC. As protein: CSVTSNYGYTF.

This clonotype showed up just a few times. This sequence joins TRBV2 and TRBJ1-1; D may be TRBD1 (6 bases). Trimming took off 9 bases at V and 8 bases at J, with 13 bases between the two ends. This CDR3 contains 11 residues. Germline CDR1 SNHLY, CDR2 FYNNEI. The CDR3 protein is CARWARGEAFF. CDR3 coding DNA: TGTGCCAGATGGGCGAGGGGGGAAGCTTTCTTT. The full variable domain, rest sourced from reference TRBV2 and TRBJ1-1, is EPEVTQTPSHQVTQMGQEVILRCVPISNHLYFYWYRQILGQKVEFLVSFYNNEISEKSEIFDDQFSVERPDGSNFTLKIRSTKLEDSAMYFCARWARGEAFFGQGTRLTVV.

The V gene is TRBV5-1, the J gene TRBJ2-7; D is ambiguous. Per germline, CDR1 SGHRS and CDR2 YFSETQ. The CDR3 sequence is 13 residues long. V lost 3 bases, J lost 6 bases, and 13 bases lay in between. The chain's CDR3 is CASSSEPPSEQYF. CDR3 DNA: TGCGCCAGCAGCTCGGAGCCCCCGAGCGAGCAGTACTTC.

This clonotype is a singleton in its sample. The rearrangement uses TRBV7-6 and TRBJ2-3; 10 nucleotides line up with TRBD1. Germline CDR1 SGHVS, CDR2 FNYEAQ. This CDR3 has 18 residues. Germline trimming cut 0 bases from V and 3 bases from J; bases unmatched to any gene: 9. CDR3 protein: CASSLARGTGDFTDTQYF. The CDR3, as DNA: TGTGCCAGCAGCTTAGCGCGGGGGACAGGGGATTTTACAGATACGCAGTATTTT.

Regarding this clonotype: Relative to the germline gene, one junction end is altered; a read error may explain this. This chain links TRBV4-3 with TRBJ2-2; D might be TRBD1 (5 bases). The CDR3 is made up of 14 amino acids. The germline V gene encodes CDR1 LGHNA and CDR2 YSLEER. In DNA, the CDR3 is TGCACCAGCAGCTTTCGGCAGGGTGGAGGGGAGCTGTTTTTT. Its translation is CTSSFRQGGGELFF.

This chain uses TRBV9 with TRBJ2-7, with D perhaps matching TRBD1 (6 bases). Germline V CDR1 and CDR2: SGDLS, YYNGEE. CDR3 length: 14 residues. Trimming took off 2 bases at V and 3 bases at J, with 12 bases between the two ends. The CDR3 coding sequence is TGTGCCAGCAGCGTGGGCAGGGGAGACTACGAGCAGTACTTC. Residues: CASSVGRGDYEQYF.

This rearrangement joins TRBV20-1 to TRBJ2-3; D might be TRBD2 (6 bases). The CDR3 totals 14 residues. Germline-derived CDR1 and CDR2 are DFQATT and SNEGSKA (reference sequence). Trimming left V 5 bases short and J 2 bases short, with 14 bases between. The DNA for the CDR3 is TGCAGTGCTCGGGACTCCTACTACACAGATACGCAGTATTTT. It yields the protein CSARDSYYTDTQYF.

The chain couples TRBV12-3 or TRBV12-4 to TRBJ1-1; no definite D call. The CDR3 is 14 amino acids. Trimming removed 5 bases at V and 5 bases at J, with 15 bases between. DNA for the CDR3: TGTGCCAGCAGTCTAACAGTGGTAAGAACTGAAGCTTTCTTT. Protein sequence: CASSLTVVRTEAFF.

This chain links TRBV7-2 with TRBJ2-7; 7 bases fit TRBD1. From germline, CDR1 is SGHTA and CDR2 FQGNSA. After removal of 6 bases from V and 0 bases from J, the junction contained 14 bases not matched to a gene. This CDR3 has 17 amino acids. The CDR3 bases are TGTGCCAGCAGTGATAGGGCCCCGGGACAGAACTCCTACGAGCAGTACTTC. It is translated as CASSDRAPGQNSYEQYF.

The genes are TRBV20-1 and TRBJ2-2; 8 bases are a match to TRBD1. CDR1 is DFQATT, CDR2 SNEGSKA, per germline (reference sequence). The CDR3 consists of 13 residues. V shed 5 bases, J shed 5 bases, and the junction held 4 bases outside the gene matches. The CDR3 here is CSAWDRRTGELFF. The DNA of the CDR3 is TGCAGTGCTTGGGACAGGAGGACCGGGGAGCTGTTTTTT.

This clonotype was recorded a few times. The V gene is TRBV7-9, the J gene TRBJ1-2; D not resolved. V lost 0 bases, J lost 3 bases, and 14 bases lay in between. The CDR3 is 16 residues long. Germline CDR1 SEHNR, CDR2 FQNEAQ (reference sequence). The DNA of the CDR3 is TGTGCCAGCAGCTTAGCCCCCGGAGCCCGGGACTATGGCTACACCTTC. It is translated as CASSLAPGARDYGYTF.

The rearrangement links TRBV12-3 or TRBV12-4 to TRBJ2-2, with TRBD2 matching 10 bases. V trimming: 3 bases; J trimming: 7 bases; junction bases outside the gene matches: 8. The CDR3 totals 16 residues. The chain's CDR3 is CASSFALAGAIGELFF. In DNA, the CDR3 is TGTGCCAGCAGTTTTGCTCTAGCGGGAGCGATCGGGGAGCTGTTTTTT.

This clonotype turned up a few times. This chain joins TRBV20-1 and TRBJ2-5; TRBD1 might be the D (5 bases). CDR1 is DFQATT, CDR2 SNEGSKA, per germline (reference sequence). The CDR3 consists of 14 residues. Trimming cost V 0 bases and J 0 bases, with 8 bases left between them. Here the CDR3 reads CSAREDMNQETQYF. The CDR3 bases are TGCAGTGCTAGAGAGGACATGAACCAAGAGACCCAGTACTTC.

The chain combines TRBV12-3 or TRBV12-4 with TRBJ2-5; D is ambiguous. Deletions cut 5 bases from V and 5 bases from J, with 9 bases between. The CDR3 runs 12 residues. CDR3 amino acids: CASSPVSETQYF. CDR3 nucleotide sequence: TGTGCCAGCAGTCCCGTCTCGGAGACCCAGTACTTC.

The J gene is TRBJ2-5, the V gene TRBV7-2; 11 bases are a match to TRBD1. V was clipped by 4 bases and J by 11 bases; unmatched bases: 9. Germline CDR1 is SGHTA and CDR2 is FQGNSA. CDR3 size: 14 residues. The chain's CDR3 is CASSSGQGALEQYF. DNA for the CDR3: TGTGCCAGCAGCTCTGGACAGGGGGCGCTTGAGCAGTACTTC.

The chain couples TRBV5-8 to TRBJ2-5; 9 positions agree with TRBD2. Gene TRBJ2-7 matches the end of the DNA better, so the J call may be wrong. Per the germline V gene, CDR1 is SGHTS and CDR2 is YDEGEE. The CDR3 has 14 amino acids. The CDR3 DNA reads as TGTGCCAGCAGCTTGGAGCGGGGGGATTACGAGCAGTACTTC. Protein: CASSLERGDYEQYF.